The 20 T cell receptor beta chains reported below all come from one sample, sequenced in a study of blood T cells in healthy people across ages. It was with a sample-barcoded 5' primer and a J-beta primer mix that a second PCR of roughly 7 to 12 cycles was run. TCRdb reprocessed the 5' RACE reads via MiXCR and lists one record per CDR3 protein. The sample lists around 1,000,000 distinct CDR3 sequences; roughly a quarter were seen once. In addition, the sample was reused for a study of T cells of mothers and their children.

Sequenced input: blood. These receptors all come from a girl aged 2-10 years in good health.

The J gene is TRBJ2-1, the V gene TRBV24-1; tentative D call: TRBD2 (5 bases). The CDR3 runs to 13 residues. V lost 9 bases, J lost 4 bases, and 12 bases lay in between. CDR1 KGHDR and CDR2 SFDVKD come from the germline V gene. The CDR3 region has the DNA TGTGCCACCCAAAGCGGACCATACAATGAGCAGTTCTTC. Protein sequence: CATQSGPYNEQFF.

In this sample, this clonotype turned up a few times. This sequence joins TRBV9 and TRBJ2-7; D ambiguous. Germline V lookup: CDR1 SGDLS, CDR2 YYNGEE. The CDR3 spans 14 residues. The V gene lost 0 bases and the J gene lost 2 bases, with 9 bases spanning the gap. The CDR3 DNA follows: TGTGCCAGCAGCGTAGGTAGCAACGCCTACGAGCAGTACTTC. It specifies CASSVGSNAYEQYF.

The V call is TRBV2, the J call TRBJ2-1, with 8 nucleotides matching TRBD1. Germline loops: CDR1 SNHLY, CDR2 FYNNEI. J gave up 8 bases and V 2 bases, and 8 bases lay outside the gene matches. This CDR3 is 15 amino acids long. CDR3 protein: CASSECGQGVDEQFF. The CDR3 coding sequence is TGTGCCAGCAGTGAATGTGGACAGGGAGTGGATGAGCAGTTCTTC. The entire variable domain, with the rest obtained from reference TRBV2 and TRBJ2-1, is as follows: EPEVTQTPSHQVTQMGQEVILRCVPISNHLYFYWYRQILGQKVEFLVSFYNNEISEKSEIFDDQFSVERPDGSNFTLKIRSTKLEDSAMYFCASSECGQGVDEQFFGPGTRLTVL.

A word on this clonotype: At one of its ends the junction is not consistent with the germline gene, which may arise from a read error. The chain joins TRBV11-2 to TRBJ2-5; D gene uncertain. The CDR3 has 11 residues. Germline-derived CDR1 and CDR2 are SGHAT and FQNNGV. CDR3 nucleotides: TGTGCCAGCAGCCAACGAGAGGCCCAGTACTTC. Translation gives CASSQREAQYF.

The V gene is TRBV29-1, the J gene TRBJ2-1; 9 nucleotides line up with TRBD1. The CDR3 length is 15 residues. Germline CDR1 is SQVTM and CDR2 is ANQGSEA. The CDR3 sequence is CTTTGGQGTYNEQFF. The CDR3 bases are TGCACGACTACGGGAGGACAGGGGACTTACAATGAGCAGTTCTTC.

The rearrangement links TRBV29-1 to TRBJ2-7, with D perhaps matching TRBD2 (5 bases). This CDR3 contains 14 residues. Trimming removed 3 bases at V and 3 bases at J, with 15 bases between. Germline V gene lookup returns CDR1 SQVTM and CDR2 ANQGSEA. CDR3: CSVDNPTGVYEQYF. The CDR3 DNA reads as TGCAGCGTTGACAACCCCACCGGGGTCTACGAGCAGTACTTC.

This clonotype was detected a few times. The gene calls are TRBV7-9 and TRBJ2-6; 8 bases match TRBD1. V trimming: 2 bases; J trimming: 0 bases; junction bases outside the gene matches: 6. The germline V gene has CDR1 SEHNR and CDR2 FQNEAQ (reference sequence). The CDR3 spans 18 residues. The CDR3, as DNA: TGTGCCAGCAGCTTACCTATCCAGGGGGCCTCTGGGGCCAACGTCCTGACTTTC. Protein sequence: CASSLPIQGASGANVLTF.

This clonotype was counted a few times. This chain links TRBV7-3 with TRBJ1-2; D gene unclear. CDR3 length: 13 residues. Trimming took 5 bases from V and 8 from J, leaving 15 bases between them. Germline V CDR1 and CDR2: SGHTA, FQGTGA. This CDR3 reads CASSPSGGVGYTF. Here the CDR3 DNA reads TGTGCCAGCAGCCCTAGCGGTGGGGTAGGCTACACCTTC.

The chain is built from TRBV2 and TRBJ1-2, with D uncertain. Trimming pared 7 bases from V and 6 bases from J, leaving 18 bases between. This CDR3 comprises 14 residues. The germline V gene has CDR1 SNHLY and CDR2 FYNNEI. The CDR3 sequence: CASNQRAWEDGYTF. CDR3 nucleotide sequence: TGTGCCAGCAACCAAAGAGCATGGGAAGATGGCTACACCTTC.

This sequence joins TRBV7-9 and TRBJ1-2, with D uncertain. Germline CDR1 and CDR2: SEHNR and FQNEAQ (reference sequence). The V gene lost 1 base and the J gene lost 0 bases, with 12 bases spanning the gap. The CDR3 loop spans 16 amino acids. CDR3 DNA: TGTGCCAGCAGCTTAGTCGGAACGGGAGCTAACTATGGCTACACCTTC. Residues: CASSLVGTGANYGYTF.

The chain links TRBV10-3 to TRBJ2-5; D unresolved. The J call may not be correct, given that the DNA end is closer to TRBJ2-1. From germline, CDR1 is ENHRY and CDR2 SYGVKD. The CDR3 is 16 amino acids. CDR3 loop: CAISEESNPKANEQFF. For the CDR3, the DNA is TGTGCCATCAGTGAGGAGAGTAACCCAAAAGCCAATGAGCAGTTCTTC.

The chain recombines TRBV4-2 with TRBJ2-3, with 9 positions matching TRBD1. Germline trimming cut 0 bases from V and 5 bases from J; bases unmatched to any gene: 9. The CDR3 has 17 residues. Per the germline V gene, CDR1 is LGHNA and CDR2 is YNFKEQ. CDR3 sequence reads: CASSQEETGGFRDTQYF. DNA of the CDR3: TGTGCCAGCAGCCAAGAAGAAACAGGGGGCTTCAGAGATACGCAGTATTTT.

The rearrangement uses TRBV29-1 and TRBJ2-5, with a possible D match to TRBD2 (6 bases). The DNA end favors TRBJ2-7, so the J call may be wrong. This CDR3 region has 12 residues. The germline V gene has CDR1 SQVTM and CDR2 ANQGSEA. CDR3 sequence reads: CSVEGLEDEQYF. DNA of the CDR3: TGCAGCGTTGAAGGACTAGAAGACGAGCAGTACTTC.

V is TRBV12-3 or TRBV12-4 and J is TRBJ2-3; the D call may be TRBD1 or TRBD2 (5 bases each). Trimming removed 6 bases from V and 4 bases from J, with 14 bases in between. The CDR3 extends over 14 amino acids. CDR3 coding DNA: TGTGCCAGCAGCAACCTGCAGGGAGCAGATACGCAGTATTTT. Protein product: CASSNLQGADTQYF.

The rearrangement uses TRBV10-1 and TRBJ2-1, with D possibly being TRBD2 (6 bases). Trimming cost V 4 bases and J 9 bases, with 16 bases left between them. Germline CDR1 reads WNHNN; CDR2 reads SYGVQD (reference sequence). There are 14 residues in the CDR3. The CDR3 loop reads CASSAAGSRGEQFF. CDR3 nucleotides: TGCGCCAGCAGTGCCGCAGGTTCGCGGGGTGAGCAGTTCTTC.

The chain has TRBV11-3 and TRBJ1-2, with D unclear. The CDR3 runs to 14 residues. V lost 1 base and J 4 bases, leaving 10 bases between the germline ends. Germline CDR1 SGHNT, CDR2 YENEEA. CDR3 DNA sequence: TGTGCCAGCAGCTTAGGGCGTCAGACCTATGGCTACACCTTC. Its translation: CASSLGRQTYGYTF.

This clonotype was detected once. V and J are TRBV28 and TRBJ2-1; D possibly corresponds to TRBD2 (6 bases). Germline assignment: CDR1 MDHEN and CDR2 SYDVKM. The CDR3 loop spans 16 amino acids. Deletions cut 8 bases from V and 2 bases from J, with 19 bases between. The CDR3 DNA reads TGTGCCAGCGGGTACCGAAGCGGGCCCCCCTACAATGAGCAGTTCTTC. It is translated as CASGYRSGPPYNEQFF. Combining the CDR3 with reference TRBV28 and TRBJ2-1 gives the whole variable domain DVKVTQSSRYLVKRTGEKVFLECVQDMDHENMFWYRQDPGLGLRLIYFSYDVKMKEKGDIPEGYSVSREKKERFSLILESASTNQTSMYLCASGYRSGPPYNEQFFGPGTRLTVL.

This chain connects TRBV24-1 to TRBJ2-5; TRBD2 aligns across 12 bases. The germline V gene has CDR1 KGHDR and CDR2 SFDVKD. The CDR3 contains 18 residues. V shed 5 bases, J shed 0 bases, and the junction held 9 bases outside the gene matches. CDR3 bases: TGTGCCACCAGTGCTTTCCCTCTAGCGGGGGGGGACCAAGAGACCCAGTACTTC. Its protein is CATSAFPLAGGDQETQYF.

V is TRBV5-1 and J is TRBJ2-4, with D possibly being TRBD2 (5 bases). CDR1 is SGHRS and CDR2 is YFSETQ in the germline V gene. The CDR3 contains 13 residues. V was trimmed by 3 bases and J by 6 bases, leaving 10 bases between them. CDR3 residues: CASSSTIANIQYF. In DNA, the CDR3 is TGCGCCAGCAGCTCGACTATTGCAAACATTCAGTACTTC.

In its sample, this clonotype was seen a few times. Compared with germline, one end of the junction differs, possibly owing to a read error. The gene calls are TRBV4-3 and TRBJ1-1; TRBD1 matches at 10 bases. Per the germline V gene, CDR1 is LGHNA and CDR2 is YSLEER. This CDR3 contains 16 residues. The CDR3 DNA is TGCGCCAGCAGCGTGTTAGAAGGGGACAGGGGCACTGAAGCTTGCTTT. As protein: CASSVLEGDRGTEACF.